This TCR beta chain appears in the sequencing data of a study of shared clonotypes between healthy human individuals. Here immunoSEQ multiplex PCR was the method, and the copy in TCRdb shows in-frame clones only, minus some. The table has around 2,000,000 clones, roughly 91% seen once. About this clone: As yet, its antigen is unknown.

Overall study results and limits: There were few donors, and this limited the genetic and exposure-history diversity represented. Compared with memory subsets, naive subsets generally had larger estimated richness.

The CDR3 covers 15 residues. V was pared by 0 bases and J by 8 bases, with 19 bases between. Germline V gene data show CDR1 as GTSNPN and CDR2 as SVGIG (reference sequence). Naive CD8 cells lacked CD45RO, underwent positive selection for CCR7 and left out terminally differentiated effector memory CD45RA+ cells. Donors were healthy HIV-negative adults without recent acute infections or vaccinations. This chain joins TRBV30 and TRBJ1-2; D remains ambiguous. Sequences were obtained from naive CD8+ T cells from PBMCs. The sequence derives from a man in his late teens or twenties in good health. Some clones in this sample may be carry-over from other donors' samples. CDR3 protein: CAWSVREAPGRGYTF. The CDR3 coding sequence is TGTGCCTGGAGTGTACGCGAGGCGCCAGGTCGGGGCTACACCTTC.